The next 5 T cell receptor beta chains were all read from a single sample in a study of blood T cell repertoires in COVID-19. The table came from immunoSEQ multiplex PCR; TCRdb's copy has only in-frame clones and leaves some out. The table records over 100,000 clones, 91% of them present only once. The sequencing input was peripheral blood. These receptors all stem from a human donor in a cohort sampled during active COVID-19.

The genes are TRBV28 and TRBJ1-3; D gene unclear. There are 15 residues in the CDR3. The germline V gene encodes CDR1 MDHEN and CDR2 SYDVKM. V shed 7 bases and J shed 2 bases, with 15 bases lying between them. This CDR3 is CASIESEGAGNTIYF. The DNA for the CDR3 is TGTGCCAGCATCGAATCCGAGGGAGCTGGAAACACCATATATTTT.

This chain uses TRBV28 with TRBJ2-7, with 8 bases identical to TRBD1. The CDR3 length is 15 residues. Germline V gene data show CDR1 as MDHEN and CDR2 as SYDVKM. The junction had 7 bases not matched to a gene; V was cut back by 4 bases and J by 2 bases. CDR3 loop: CASSSIGQGPYEQYF. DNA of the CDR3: TGTGCCAGCAGTTCCATCGGACAGGGCCCCTACGAGCAGTACTTC.

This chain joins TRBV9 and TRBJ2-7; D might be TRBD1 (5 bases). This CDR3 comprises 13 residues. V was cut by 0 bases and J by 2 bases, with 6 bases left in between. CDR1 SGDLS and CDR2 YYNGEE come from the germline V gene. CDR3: CASSVGGPYEQYF. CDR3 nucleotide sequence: TGTGCCAGCAGCGTAGGGGGCCCCTACGAGCAGTACTTC.

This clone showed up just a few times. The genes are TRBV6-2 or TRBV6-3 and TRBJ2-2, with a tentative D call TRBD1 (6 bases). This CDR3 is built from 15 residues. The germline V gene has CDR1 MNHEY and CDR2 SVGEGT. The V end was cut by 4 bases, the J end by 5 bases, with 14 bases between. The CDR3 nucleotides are TGTGCCAGCAGTTCAAATCCAGGGGAAACCGGGGAGCTGTTTTTT. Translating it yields CASSSNPGETGELFF.

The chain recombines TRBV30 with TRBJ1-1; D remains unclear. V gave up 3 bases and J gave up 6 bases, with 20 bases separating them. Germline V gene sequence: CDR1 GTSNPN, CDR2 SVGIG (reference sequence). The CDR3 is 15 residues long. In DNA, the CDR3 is TGTGCCTGGAGCCCCTTAGGAGGGTTCCGCTCTGAAGCTTTCTTT. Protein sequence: CAWSPLGGFRSEAFF.